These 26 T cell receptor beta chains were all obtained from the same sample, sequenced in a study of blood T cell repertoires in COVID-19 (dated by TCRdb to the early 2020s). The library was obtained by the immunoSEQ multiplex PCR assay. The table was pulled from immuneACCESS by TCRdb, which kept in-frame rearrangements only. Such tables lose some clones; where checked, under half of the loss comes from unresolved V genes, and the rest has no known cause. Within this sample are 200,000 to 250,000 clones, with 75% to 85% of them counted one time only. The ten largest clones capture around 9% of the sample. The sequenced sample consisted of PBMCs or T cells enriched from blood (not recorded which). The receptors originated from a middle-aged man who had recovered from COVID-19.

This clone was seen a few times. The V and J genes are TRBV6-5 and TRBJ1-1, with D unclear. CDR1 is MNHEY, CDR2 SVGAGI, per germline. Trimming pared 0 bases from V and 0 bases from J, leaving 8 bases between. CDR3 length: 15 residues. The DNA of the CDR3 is TGTGCCAGCAGTTACTCGACTCAAATGAACACTGAAGCTTTCTTT. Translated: CASSYSTQMNTEAFF.

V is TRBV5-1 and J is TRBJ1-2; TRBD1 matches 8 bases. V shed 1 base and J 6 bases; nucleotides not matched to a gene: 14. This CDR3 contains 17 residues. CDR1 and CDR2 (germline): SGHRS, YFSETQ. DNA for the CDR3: TGCGCCAGCAGCTTGTTTTGGGCAGGGGGCGCGGGGAATGGCTACACCTTC. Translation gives CASSLFWAGGAGNGYTF. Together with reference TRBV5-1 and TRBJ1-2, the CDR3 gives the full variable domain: KAGVTQTPRYLIKTRGQQVTLSCSPISGHRSVSWYQQTPGQGLQFLFEYFSETQRNKGNFPGRFSGRQFSNSRSEMNVSTLELGDSALYLCASSLFWAGGAGNGYTFGSGTRLTVV.

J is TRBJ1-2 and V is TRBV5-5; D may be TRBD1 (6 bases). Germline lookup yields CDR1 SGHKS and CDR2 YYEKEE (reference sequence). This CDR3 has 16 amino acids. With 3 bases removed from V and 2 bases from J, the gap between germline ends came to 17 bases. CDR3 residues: CASSSAGRGGNYGYTF. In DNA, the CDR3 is TGTGCCAGCAGCTCGGCGGGCAGGGGAGGGAACTATGGCTACACCTTC.

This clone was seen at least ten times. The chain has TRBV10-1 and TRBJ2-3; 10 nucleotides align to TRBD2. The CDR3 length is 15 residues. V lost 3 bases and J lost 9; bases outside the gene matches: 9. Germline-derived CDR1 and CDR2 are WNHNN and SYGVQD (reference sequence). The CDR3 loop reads CASSESLAGEGTQYF. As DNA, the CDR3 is TGCGCCAGCAGTGAATCCCTAGCGGGAGAGGGGACGCAGTATTTT.

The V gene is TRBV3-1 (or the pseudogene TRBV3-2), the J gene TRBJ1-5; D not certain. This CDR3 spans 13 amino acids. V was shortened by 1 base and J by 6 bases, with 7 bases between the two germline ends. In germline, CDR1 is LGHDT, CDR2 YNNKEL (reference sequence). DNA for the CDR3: TGTGCCAGCAGCCAAGCCTGGAGTCAGCCCCAGCATTTT. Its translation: CASSQAWSQPQHF.

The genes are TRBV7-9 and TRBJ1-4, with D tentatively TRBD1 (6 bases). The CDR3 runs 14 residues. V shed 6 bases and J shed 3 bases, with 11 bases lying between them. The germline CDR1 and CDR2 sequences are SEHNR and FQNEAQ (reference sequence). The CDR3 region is CASRDSLANEKLFF. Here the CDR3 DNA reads TGTGCCAGCAGGGACAGCCTGGCTAATGAAAAACTGTTTTTT.

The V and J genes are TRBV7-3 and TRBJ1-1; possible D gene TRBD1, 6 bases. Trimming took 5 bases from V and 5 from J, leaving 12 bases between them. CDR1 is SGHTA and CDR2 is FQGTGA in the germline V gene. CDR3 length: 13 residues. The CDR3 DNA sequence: TGTGCCAGCAGCACACAGGGTGGGACTGAAGCTTTCTTT. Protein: CASSTQGGTEAFF.

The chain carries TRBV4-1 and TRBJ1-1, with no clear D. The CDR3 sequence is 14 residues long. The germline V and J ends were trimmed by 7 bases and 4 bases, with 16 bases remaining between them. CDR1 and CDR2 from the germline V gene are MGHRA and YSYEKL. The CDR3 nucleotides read TGCGCCAGCACCTCGACCGGGAGGTCCACTGAAGCTTTCTTT. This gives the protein CASTSTGRSTEAFF.

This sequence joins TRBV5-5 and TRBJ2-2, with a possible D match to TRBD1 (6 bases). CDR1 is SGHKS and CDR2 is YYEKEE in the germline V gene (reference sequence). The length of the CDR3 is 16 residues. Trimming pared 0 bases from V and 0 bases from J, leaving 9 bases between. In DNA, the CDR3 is TGTGCCAGCAGCTTGGGTCCAGGGGCGAACACCGGGGAGCTGTTTTTT. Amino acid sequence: CASSLGPGANTGELFF.

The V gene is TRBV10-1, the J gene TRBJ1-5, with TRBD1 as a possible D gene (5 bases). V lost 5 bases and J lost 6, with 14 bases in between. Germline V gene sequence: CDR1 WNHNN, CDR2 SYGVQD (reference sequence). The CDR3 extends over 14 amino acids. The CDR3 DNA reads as TGCGCCAGCAGTCCGGGAGTAGGGGTTCAGCCCCAGCATTTT. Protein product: CASSPGVGVQPQHF.

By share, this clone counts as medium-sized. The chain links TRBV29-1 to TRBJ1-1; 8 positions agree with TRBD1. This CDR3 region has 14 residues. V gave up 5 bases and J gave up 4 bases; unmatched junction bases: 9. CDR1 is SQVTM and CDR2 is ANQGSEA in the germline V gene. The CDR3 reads CSVTFRGQGTEAFF. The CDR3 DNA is TGCAGCGTTACCTTCAGGGGGCAGGGCACTGAAGCTTTCTTT. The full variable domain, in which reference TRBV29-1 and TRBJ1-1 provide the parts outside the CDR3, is SAVISQKPSRDICQRGTSLTIQCQVDSQVTMMFWYRQQPGQSLTLIATANQGSEATYESGFVIDKFPISRPNLTFSTLTVSNMSPEDSSIYLCSVTFRGQGTEAFFGQGTRLTVV.

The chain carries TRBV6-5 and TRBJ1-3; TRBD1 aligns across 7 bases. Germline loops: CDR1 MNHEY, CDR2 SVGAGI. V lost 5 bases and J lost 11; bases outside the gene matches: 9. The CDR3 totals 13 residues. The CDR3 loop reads CASSNRQGNSIYF. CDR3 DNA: TGTGCCAGCAGTAACAGACAGGGCAATTCCATATATTTT.

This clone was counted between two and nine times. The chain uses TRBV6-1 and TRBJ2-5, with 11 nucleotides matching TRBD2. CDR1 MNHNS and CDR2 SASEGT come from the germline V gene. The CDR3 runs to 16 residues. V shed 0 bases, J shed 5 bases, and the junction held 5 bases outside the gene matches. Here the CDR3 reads CASSEALSSGRETQYF. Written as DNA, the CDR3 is TGTGCCAGCAGTGAAGCGCTTTCTAGCGGGAGGGAGACCCAGTACTTC.

The CDR3 is CASSLPREGNEQFF. In DNA form, the CDR3 reads TGTGCCAGCAGCTTACCCAGGGAGGGAAATGAGCAGTTCTTC. This chain joins TRBV7-9 and TRBJ2-1; TRBD2 aligns across 7 bases. The length of the CDR3 is 14 residues. Germline V lookup: CDR1 SEHNR, CDR2 FQNEAQ (reference sequence). J was trimmed by 7 bases and V by 2 bases; bases with no gene match: 5.

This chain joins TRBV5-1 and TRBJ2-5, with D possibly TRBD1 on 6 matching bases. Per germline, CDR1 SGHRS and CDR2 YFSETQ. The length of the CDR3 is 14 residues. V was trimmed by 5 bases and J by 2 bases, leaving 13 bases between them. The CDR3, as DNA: TGCGCCAGCAGAGGGTCGACAGGACAAGAGACCCAGTACTTC. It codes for CASRGSTGQETQYF.

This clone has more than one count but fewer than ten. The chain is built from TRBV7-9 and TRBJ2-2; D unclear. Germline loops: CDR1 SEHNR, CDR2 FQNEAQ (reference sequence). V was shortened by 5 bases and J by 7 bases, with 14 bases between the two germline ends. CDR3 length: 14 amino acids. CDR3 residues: CASSRQEIGGELFF. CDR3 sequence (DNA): TGTGCCAGCAGCCGCCAGGAAATCGGCGGGGAGCTGTTTTTT.

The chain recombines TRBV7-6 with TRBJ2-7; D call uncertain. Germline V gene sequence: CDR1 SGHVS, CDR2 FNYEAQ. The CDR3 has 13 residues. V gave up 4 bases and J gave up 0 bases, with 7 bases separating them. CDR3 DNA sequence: TGTGCCAGCAGCTCCTCCTCCTCCTACGAGCAGTACTTC. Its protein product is CASSSSSSYEQYF. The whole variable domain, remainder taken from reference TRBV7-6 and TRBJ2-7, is GAGVSQSPRYKVTKRGQDVALRCDPISGHVSLYWYRQALGQGPEFLTYFNYEAQQDKSGLPNDRFSAERPEGSISTLTIQRTEQRDSAMYRCASSSSSSYEQYFGPGTRLTVT.

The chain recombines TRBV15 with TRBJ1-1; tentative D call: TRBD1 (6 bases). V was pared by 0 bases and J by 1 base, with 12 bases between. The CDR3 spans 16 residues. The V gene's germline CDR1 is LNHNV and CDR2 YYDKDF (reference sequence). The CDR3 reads CATSRDLRGTNTEAFF. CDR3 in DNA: TGTGCCACCAGCAGAGATCTGAGGGGGACGAACACTGAAGCTTTCTTT.

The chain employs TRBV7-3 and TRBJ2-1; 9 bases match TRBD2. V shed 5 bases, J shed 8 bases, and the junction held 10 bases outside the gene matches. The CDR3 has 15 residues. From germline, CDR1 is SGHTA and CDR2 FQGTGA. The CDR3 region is CASSRELAGLDEQFF. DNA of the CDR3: TGTGCCAGCAGCCGAGAACTAGCGGGCCTGGATGAGCAGTTCTTC.

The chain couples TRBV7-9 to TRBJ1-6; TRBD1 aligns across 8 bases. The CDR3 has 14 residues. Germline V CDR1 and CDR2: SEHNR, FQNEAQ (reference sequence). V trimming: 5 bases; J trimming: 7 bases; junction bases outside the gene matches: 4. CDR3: CASSPRQGNSPLHF. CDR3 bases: TGTGCCAGCAGCCCGCGACAGGGGAATTCACCCCTCCACTTT.

CDR3 coding DNA: TGTGCCAGCAGTGAGCTTCCCACTAGCGGGGGGAAGAACACCGGGGAGCTGTTTTTT. This encodes CASSELPTSGGKNTGELFF. This chain connects TRBV6-1 to TRBJ2-2, with 12 positions matching TRBD2. The CDR3 runs 19 residues. The germline gives CDR1 MNHNS, CDR2 SASEGT. The junction had 9 bases not matched to a gene; V was cut back by 3 bases and J by 1 base.

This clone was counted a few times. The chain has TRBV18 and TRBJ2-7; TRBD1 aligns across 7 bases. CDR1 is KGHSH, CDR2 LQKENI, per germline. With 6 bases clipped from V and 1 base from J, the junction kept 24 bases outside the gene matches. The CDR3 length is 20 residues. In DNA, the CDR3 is TGTGCCAGCTCTCTACAAACCGGGACAGTTTATCCGGGCGGTTCCTACGAGCAGTACTTC. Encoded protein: CASSLQTGTVYPGGSYEQYF.

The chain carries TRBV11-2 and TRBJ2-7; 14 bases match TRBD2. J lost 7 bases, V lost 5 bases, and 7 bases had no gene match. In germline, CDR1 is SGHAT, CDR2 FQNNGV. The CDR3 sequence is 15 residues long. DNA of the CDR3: TGTGCCAGCAGCCCGACTAGCGGGAGGGCCAGAGAGCAGTACTTC. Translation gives CASSPTSGRAREQYF. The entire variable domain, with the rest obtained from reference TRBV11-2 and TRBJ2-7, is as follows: EAGVAQSPRYKIIEKRQSVAFWCNPISGHATLYWYQQILGQGPKLLIQFQNNGVVDDSQLPKDRFSAERLKGVDSTLKIQPAKLEDSAVYLCASSPTSGRAREQYFGPGTRLTVT.

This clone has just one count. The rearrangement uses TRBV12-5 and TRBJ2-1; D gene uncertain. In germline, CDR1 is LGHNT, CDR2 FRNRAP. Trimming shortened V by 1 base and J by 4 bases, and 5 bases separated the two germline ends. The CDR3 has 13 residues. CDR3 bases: TGTGCTAGTGGTTTGGCTTATTACAATGAGCAGTTCTTC. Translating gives CASGLAYYNEQFF. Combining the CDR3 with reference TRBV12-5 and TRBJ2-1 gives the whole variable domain DARVTQTPRHKVTEMGQEVTMRCQPILGHNTVFWYRQTMMQGLELLAYFRNRAPLDDSGMPKDRFSAEMPDATLATLKIQPSEPRDSAVYFCASGLAYYNEQFFGPGTRLTVL.

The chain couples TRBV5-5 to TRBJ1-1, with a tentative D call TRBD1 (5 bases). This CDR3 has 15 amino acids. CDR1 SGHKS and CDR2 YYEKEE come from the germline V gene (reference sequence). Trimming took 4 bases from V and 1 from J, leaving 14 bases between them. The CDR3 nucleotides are TGTGCCAGCAGCCGAGATAGGGGTCGGAACACTGAAGCTTTCTTT. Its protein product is CASSRDRGRNTEAFF.

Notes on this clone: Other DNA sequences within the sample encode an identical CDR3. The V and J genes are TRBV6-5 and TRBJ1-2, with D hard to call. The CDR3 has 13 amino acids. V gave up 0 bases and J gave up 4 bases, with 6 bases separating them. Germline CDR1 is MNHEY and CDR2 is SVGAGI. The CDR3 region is CASSYSGSYGYTF. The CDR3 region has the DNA TGTGCCAGCAGTTACTCGGGCAGCTATGGCTACACCTTC.